This entry lists 32 T cell receptor beta chains sequenced from one sample in a study of T cells in Graves' hyperthyroidism and ophthalmopathy. RNA transcripts provided the source from which TCR beta CDR3 regions were amplified. When the TCR CDR3 underwent first-round RT-PCR, the HTBI primer set was used. TCRdb analysed the multiplex PCR reads with MiXCR anew, one entry per CDR3 protein. The sample contains 550,000 to 700,000 distinct CDR3 sequences, around 15% of which appear only once. Sequencing was carried out using blood. All receptors come from a woman aged 40 to 55 with Graves' ophthalmopathy.

This clonotype was seen many times. The chain couples TRBV27 to TRBJ1-2, with D hard to call. The ends were cut back, 5 bases at V and 0 bases at J, with 10 bases in the middle. Germline V gives CDR1 MNHEY, CDR2 SMNVEV (reference sequence). The CDR3 is 14 amino acids. The CDR3 protein is CASSPSGSNYGYTF. Written as DNA, the CDR3 is TGTGCCAGCAGTCCGTCTGGTTCTAACTATGGCTACACCTTC.

The chain carries TRBV28 and TRBJ2-7; no clear D. The germline gives CDR1 MDHEN, CDR2 SYDVKM. This CDR3 contains 13 residues. Trimming removed 2 bases at V and 5 bases at J, with 10 bases between. This CDR3 reads CASSLSKINEQYF. The CDR3, as DNA: TGTGCCAGCAGTTTAAGTAAGATAAACGAGCAGTACTTC.

This clonotype came up once. Written as DNA, the CDR3 is TGTGCCAGCAGCTTAGCGACGGGAAAGCAGTACTTC. Its protein is CASSLATGKQYF. The chain joins TRBV7-2 to TRBJ2-7; D possibly corresponds to TRBD2 (5 bases). The V gene's germline CDR1 is SGHTA and CDR2 FQGNSA. This CDR3 has 12 residues. V lost 0 bases, J lost 8 bases, and 8 bases lay in between.

This clonotype was seen repeatedly, ten times or more. The chain couples TRBV12-3 or TRBV12-4 to TRBJ1-1, with TRBD1 matching over 9 bases. The CDR3 is made up of 15 amino acids. V lost 5 bases, J lost 9 bases, and 13 bases stayed unmatched. The CDR3 region has the DNA TGTGCCAGCAGTATCCGACAGGGGGTTGGGAGTAAAGCTTTCTTT. Residues: CASSIRQGVGSKAFF.

This clonotype has a count of ten or more. The J gene is TRBJ2-5, the V gene TRBV14; D ambiguous. The CDR3 extends over 13 amino acids. Germline V gene sequence: CDR1 SGHDN, CDR2 FVKESK. V lost 5 bases to trimming and J lost 3 bases, with 10 bases between them. For the CDR3, the DNA is TGTGCCAGCAGCAGAACACGGAAAGAGACCCAGTACTTC. Its protein is CASSRTRKETQYF.

V and J are TRBV20-1 and TRBJ2-2; the match to TRBD1 covers 9 bases. The CDR3 runs to 17 residues. Germline V CDR1 and CDR2: DFQATT, SNEGSKA (reference sequence). V was pared by 3 bases and J by 5 bases, with 13 bases of the junction left unmatched. The CDR3 sequence is CSARRAPGQGGTGELFF. DNA of the CDR3: TGCAGTGCTAGGAGAGCTCCGGGACAGGGTGGAACCGGGGAGCTGTTTTTT.

V is TRBV30 and J is TRBJ2-1; 11 bases are a match to TRBD2. J was trimmed by 8 bases and V by 0 bases; bases with no gene match: 6. Germline V gives CDR1 GTSNPN, CDR2 SVGIG (reference sequence). There are 15 residues in the CDR3. In nucleotides, the CDR3 is TGTGCCTGGAGTGTATTAGCGGGAGGGTTGGATGAGCAGTTCTTC. Protein sequence: CAWSVLAGGLDEQFF.

The chain links TRBV11-3 to TRBJ2-2; D call uncertain. The CDR3 is 14 residues long. Per germline, CDR1 SGHNT and CDR2 YENEEA. The V gene lost 5 bases and the J gene lost 7 bases, with 14 bases spanning the gap. The CDR3 region is CASSQPIWIGELFF. The CDR3 bases are TGTGCCAGCAGCCAACCAATATGGATCGGGGAGCTGTTTTTT.

This clonotype was seen more than once but under ten times. The V and J genes are TRBV29-1 and TRBJ2-5; D remains ambiguous. With 6 bases removed from V and 2 bases from J, the gap between germline ends came to 10 bases. The V gene's germline CDR1 is SQVTM and CDR2 ANQGSEA. The CDR3 consists of 12 residues. The CDR3 reads CSVRNSQETQYF. The CDR3 DNA follows: TGCAGCGTCAGAAATTCGCAAGAGACCCAGTACTTC. The variable domain in full, completed from reference TRBV29-1 and TRBJ2-5, reads SAVISQKPSRDICQRGTSLTIQCQVDSQVTMMFWYRQQPGQSLTLIATANQGSEATYESGFVIDKFPISRPNLTFSTLTVSNMSPEDSSIYLCSVRNSQETQYFGPGTRLLVL.

This clonotype was counted at least ten times. J is TRBJ1-2 and V is TRBV24-1; D unclear. Trimming pared 7 bases from V and 7 bases from J, leaving 15 bases between. In germline, CDR1 is KGHDR, CDR2 SFDVKD. The CDR3 length is 13 residues. In DNA form, the CDR3 reads TGTGCCACCAGGTCACCGGGCGCGTGTGGCTACACCTTC. Its translation is CATRSPGACGYTF.

This clonotype was picked up many times. This chain joins TRBV3-1 and TRBJ2-7; D call uncertain. V was cut by 2 bases and J by 8 bases, with 13 bases left in between. The CDR3 is made up of 13 amino acids. Per germline, CDR1 LGHDT and CDR2 YNNKEL (reference sequence). The CDR3 sequence is CASSQPQDPKQYF. CDR3 DNA sequence: TGTGCCAGCAGCCAACCCCAGGACCCTAAGCAGTACTTC.

This clonotype was recorded many times. The chain links TRBV27 to TRBJ1-2; D possibly corresponds to TRBD1 (5 bases). The CDR3 is 14 amino acids. Germline CDR1 is MNHEY and CDR2 is SMNVEV (reference sequence). V lost 2 bases and J lost 8, with 15 bases in between. CDR3 DNA: TGTGCCAGCAGTTTAACCGGGGCGTATGACGGCTACACCTTC. Translation: CASSLTGAYDGYTF.

This clonotype was seen ten or more times. V is TRBV4-1 and J is TRBJ2-7; D gene unclear. The CDR3 covers 11 residues. V was shortened by 3 bases and J by 5 bases, with 5 bases between the two germline ends. CDR1 is MGHRA, CDR2 YSYEKL, per germline. The chain's CDR3 is CASSQSHEQYF. In DNA form, the CDR3 reads TGCGCCAGCAGCCAGTCCCACGAGCAGTACTTC.

This clonotype was seen more than once but under ten times. The chain is built from TRBV28 and TRBJ2-5; 7 nucleotides match TRBD1. Germline CDR1 MDHEN, CDR2 SYDVKM. There are 13 residues in the CDR3. Unmatched junction bases numbered 6, after V lost 7 bases and J lost 4 bases. This CDR3 is CASTRQGLETQYF. The CDR3, as DNA: TGTGCCAGCACCAGACAGGGCTTAGAGACCCAGTACTTC.

This clonotype was seen repeatedly, ten times or more. One junction end disagrees with the germline gene, perhaps due to a read error. This chain joins TRBV19 and TRBJ1-5, with D possibly matching TRBD1 (6 bases). This CDR3 contains 16 residues. Germline CDR1 LNHDA, CDR2 SQIVND (reference sequence). The CDR3 spells CASRDTQFLSNQPQHF. In nucleotides, the CDR3 is TGTGCCAGTCGGGACACCCAGTTTCTTAGCAATCAACCCCAGCATTTT.

The chain recombines TRBV12-3 or TRBV12-4 with TRBJ1-6, with TRBD1 identical over 10 bases. V shed 4 bases, J shed 11 bases, and the junction held 8 bases outside the gene matches. This CDR3 has 15 amino acids. The chain's CDR3 is CASSYGGDRGPPLHF. In nucleotides, the CDR3 is TGTGCCAGCAGTTATGGAGGGGACAGGGGACCACCCCTCCACTTT.

At least ten counts were recorded for this clonotype. The chain combines TRBV7-2 with TRBJ1-2; D is perhaps TRBD1 (6 bases). The CDR3 consists of 15 residues. Germline V gene sequence: CDR1 SGHTA, CDR2 FQGNSA. Trimming pared 0 bases from V and 6 bases from J, leaving 14 bases between. CDR3 sequence (DNA): TGTGCCAGCAGCTTAGCCGGGGGGGCGCAAAATGGCTACACCTTC. This sequence encodes CASSLAGGAQNGYTF.

V is TRBV7-3 and J is TRBJ1-3; no clear D gene. The CDR3 sequence is 16 residues long. The ends were cut back, 1 base at V and 7 bases at J, with 17 bases in the middle. Germline V CDR1 and CDR2: SGHTA, FQGTGA. The CDR3 DNA sequence: TGTGCCAGCAGCTTAATGTTATCGTTTCGTGTGAACACCATATATTTT. It encodes CASSLMLSFRVNTIYF. The whole variable domain, filled in from reference TRBV7-3 and TRBJ1-3, reads GAGVSQTPSNKVTEKGKYVELRCDPISGHTALYWYRQSLGQGPEFLIYFQGTGAADDSGLPNDRFFAVRPEGSVSTLKIQRTERGDSAVYLCASSLMLSFRVNTIYFGEGSWLTVV.

This clonotype was picked up many times. The chain combines TRBV12-3 or TRBV12-4 with TRBJ2-7, with 8 bases that match TRBD2. Germline trimming cut 3 bases from V and 4 bases from J; bases unmatched to any gene: 5. The CDR3 runs 14 residues. The CDR3 region is CASSFAGGLYEQYF. The CDR3 DNA is TGTGCCAGCAGTTTTGCGGGGGGACTGTACGAGCAGTACTTC.

This clonotype came up a few times. Here the CDR3 DNA reads TGCGCCAGCAGCCAAGACGCCGGTAGCAATCAGCCCCAGCATTTT. Translated, it gives CASSQDAGSNQPQHF. This rearrangement joins TRBV4-1 to TRBJ1-5, with D hard to call. The CDR3 is made up of 15 amino acids. The ends were cut back, 0 bases at V and 0 bases at J, with 6 bases in the middle. Per the germline V gene, CDR1 is MGHRA and CDR2 is YSYEKL.

In this sample, this clonotype turned up many times. V usage is TRBV27 and J usage is TRBJ2-7, with no clear D. The germline CDR1 and CDR2 sequences are MNHEY and SMNVEV (reference sequence). This CDR3 is built from 17 residues. V shed 3 bases and J shed 0 bases, with 18 bases lying between them. The CDR3 sequence is CASSFQMGGVSSYEQYF. In DNA, the CDR3 is TGTGCCAGCAGTTTCCAGATGGGTGGGGTAAGCTCCTACGAGCAGTACTTC.

At least ten counts were recorded for this clonotype. The gene calls are TRBV11-1 and TRBJ2-6; D remains ambiguous. Trimming left V 5 bases short and J 4 bases short, with 21 bases between. CDR3 size: 18 residues. CDR1 and CDR2 (germline): SGHAT, FQDESV (reference sequence). The CDR3: CASSRSPGWSTGANVLTF. DNA of the CDR3: TGTGCCAGCAGCAGATCGCCGGGTTGGAGCACGGGGGCCAACGTCCTGACTTTC.

This clonotype has ten or more counts. The V gene is TRBV29-1, the J gene TRBJ1-3; no clear D gene. The CDR3 extends over 14 amino acids. Per the germline V gene, CDR1 is SQVTM and CDR2 is ANQGSEA. V lost 6 bases to trimming and J lost 4 bases, with 16 bases between them. The DNA of the CDR3 is TGCAGCGTGGCGGTGGGGTCCGCCGGAAACACCATATATTTT. It encodes CSVAVGSAGNTIYF.

This chain uses TRBV13 with TRBJ2-5; possibly TRBD1 or TRBD2 for D (5 bases each). V lost 9 bases to trimming and J lost 1 base, with 12 bases between them. The CDR3 covers 13 residues. Germline assignment: CDR1 PRHDT and CDR2 FYEKMQ (reference sequence). The DNA of the CDR3 is TGTGCCAGTCGATCGGGGCCCCAAGAGACCCAGTACTTC. Translation: CASRSGPQETQYF.

Ten or more counts support this clonotype. The rearrangement links TRBV2 to TRBJ2-7, with D unclear. The CDR3 runs to 12 residues. Trimming removed 1 base from V and 8 bases from J, with 9 bases in between. CDR1 and CDR2 (germline): SNHLY, FYNNEI. The CDR3 region has the DNA TGTGCCAGCAGTGAAGGCAGGTCTAAGCAGTACTTC. Translating gives CASSEGRSKQYF.

This clonotype was counted many times. V usage is TRBV30 and J usage is TRBJ1-2; the D is unclear. V gave up 5 bases and J gave up 5 bases, with 18 bases separating them. The CDR3 spans 14 residues. Germline loops: CDR1 GTSNPN, CDR2 SVGIG (reference sequence). CDR3 sequence reads: CAWEHPGSQYGYTF. The CDR3 DNA sequence: TGTGCCTGGGAGCACCCCGGGTCCCAATATGGCTACACCTTC.

This clonotype was recorded many times. The chain links TRBV6-5 to TRBJ2-7, with TRBD2 matching over 7 bases. The germline gives CDR1 MNHEY, CDR2 SVGAGI. After removal of 2 bases from V and 7 bases from J, the junction contained 11 bases not matched to a gene. The CDR3 runs to 15 residues. The CDR3 sequence: CASSYILGREGEQYF. CDR3 DNA sequence: TGTGCCAGCAGTTACATACTCGGAAGGGAGGGGGAGCAGTACTTC.

The V and J genes are TRBV12-3 or TRBV12-4 and TRBJ2-7; 13 positions agree with TRBD2. The J segment lost 6 bases and the V segment lost 5 bases, leaving 7 bases of the junction unmatched. The CDR3 is 15 residues long. CDR3 bases: TGTGCCAGCAGTCTGGGGACTAGCGGGAATAGCGAGCAGTACTTC. Translated, it gives CASSLGTSGNSEQYF.

This clonotype was observed at least ten times. The rearrangement links TRBV12-3 or TRBV12-4 to TRBJ1-1, with TRBD1 matching over 11 bases. CDR3 length equals 15 residues. Trimming removed 0 bases from V and 4 bases from J; junction bases left unmatched: 1. Written as DNA, the CDR3 is TGTGCCAGCAGTTTAGCGGGGACAGGGGGCACTGAAGCTTTCTTT. Translation: CASSLAGTGGTEAFF.

V is TRBV28 and J is TRBJ1-2; D unclear. This CDR3 has 12 amino acids. V was shortened by 3 bases and J by 5 bases, with 7 bases between the two germline ends. Germline CDR1 and CDR2: MDHEN and SYDVKM. The CDR3 nucleotides read TGTGCCAGCAGTTTCTTGGCGTATGGCTACACCTTC. It codes for CASSFLAYGYTF.

The chain carries TRBV5-1 and TRBJ1-2; D may be TRBD1 (5 bases). This CDR3 comprises 16 residues. Germline V lookup: CDR1 SGHRS, CDR2 YFSETQ. Trimming stripped 4 bases from V and 5 bases from J, with 21 bases between. The CDR3 DNA reads TGCGCCAGCAGCCTTGGGATGAGTCGGGGACCTTATGGCTACACCTTC. Encoded protein: CASSLGMSRGPYGYTF.

At least ten counts were recorded for this clonotype. The chain links TRBV10-3 to TRBJ1-1; maybe TRBD1 (6 bases). Germline lookup yields CDR1 ENHRY and CDR2 SYGVKD. This CDR3 comprises 12 residues. Trimming removed 9 bases at V and 1 base at J, with 9 bases between. CDR3 residues: CAIRDTNTEAFF. DNA of the CDR3: TGTGCCATACGGGACACGAACACTGAAGCTTTCTTT.